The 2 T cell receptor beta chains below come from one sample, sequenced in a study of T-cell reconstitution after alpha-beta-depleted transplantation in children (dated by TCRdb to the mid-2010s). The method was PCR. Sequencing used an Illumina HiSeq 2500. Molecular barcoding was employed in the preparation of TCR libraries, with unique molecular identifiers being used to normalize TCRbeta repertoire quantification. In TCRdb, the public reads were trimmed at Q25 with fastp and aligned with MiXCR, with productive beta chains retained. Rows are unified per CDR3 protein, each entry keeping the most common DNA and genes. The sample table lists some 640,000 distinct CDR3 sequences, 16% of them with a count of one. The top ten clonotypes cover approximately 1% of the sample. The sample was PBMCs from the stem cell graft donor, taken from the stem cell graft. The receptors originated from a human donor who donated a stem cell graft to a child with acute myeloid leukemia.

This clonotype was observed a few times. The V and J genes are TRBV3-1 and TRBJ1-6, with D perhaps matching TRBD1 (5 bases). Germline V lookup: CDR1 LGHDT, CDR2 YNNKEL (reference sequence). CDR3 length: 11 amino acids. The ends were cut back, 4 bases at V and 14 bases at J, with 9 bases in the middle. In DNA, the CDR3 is TGTGCCAGCAGCCGGGGCGCGGCCCTCCACTTT. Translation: CASSRGAALHF.

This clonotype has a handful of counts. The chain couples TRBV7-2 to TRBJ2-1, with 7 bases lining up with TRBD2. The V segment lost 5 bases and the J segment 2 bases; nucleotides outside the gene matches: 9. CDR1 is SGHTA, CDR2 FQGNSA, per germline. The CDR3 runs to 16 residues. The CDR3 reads CASSPVGGRPYNEQFF. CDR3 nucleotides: TGTGCCAGCAGCCCTGTGGGGGGGAGGCCCTACAATGAGCAGTTCTTC.